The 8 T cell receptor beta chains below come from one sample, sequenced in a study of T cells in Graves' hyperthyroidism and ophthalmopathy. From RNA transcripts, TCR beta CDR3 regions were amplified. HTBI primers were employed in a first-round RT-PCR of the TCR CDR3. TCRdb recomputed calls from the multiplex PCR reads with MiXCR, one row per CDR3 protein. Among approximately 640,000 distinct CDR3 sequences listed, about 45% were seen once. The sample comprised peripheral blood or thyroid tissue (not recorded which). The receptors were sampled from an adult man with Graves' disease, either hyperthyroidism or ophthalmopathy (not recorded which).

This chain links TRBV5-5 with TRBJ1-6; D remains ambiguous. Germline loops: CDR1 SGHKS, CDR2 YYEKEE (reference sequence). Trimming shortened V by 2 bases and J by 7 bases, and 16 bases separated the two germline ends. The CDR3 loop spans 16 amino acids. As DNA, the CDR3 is TGTGCCAGCAGCTTTGATCTCCGGACGGAGAATTCACCCCTCCACTTT. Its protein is CASSFDLRTENSPLHF.

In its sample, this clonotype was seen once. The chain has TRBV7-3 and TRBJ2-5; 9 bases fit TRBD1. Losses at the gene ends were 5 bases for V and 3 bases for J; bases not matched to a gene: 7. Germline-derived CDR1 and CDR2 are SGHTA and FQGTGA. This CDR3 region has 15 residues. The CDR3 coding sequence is TGTGCCAGCAGCCCCGACAGGGGGGGGAAAGAGACCCAGTACTTC. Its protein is CASSPDRGGKETQYF.

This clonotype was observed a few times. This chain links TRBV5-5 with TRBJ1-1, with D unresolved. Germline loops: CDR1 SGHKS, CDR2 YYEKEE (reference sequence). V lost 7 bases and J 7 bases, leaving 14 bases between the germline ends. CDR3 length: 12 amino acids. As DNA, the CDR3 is TGTGCCAGCTCCCGACTAGGGATTGAAGCTTTCTTT. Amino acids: CASSRLGIEAFF.

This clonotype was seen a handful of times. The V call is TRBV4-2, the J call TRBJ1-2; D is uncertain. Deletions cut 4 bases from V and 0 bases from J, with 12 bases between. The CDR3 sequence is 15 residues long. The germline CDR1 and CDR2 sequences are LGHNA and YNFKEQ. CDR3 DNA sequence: TGTGCCAGCAGCCCTGGCCGAGCTTCTAACTATGGCTACACCTTC. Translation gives CASSPGRASNYGYTF.

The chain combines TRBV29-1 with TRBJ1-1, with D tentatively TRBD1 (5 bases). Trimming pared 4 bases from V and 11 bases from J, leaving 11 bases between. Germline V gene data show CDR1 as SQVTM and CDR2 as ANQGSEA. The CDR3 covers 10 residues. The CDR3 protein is CSVAAGFAFF. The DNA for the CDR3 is TGCAGCGTTGCGGCAGGGTTTGCTTTCTTT.

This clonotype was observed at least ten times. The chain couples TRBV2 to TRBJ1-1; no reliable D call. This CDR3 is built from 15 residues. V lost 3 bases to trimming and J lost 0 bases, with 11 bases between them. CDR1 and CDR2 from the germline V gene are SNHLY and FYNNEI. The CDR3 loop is CASSDRVSMNTEAFF. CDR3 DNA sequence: TGTGCCAGCAGTGATCGGGTTTCAATGAACACTGAAGCTTTCTTT.

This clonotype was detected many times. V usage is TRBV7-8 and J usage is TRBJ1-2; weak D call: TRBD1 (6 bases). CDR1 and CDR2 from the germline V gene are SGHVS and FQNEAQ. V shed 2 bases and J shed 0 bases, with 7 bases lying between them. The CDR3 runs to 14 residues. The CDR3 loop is CASSLTGTNYGYTF. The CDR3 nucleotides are TGTGCCAGCAGCTTAACAGGGACTAACTATGGCTACACCTTC.

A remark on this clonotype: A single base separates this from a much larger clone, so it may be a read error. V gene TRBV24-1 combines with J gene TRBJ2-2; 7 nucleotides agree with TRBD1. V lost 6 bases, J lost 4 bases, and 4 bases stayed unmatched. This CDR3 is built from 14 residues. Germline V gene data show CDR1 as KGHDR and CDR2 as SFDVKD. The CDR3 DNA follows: TGTGCCACCAGTTACCGACAGGGCACCGGGGAGCTGTTTTTT. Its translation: CATSYRQGTGELFF.